These 5 T cell receptor beta chains originate from one sample sequenced in a study of shared clonotypes between healthy human individuals. Sequencing used immunoSEQ multiplex PCR; TCRdb keeps in-frame clones, though not all of them. The profile shows over 400,000 clones, roughly 80% of them singletons. The sequenced sample was PBMCs. These receptors were collected from a woman in her forties in good health. Some clones in this sample may be carry-over from other donors' samples.

This clone was detected only a few times. The same CDR3 can be traced to other DNA sequences in this sample. The CDR3 loop is CASSPRQETQYF. In DNA form, the CDR3 reads TGTGCCAGCTCACCCAGGCAAGAGACCCAGTACTTC. V gene TRBV18 combines with J gene TRBJ2-5; D is ambiguous. Looked up from germline, CDR1 is KGHSH and CDR2 is LQKENI. CDR3 length: 12 amino acids. Trimming cost V 3 bases and J 2 bases, with 4 bases left between them.

The gene calls are TRBV9 and TRBJ2-2; D is ambiguous. Germline CDR1 is SGDLS and CDR2 is YYNGEE. The germline V and J ends were trimmed by 0 bases and 0 bases, with 6 bases remaining between them. The CDR3 covers 15 residues. The CDR3 is CASSVGVPNTGELFF. The CDR3, as DNA: TGTGCCAGCAGCGTAGGGGTGCCGAACACCGGGGAGCTGTTTTTT.

A word on this clone: A far bigger clonotype differs at one base, so this is likely a read error. Other nucleotide sequences in the sample specify the same CDR3. The rearrangement links TRBV4-2 to TRBJ2-3, with TRBD2 matching 10 bases. CDR1 and CDR2 from the germline V gene are LGHNA and YNFKEQ. Trimming at V came to 4 bases and at J to 1 base, leaving 14 bases not matched to a gene. The CDR3 extends over 19 amino acids. CDR3 loop: CASSPSGTSGKEGTDTQYF. The CDR3 DNA is TGTGCCAGCAGCCCCTCCGGTACTAGCGGGAAAGAAGGCACAGATACGCAGTATTTT.

This chain connects TRBV4-1 to TRBJ2-5; either TRBD1 or TRBD2 may supply D (5 bases each). Trimming pared 0 bases from V and 2 bases from J, leaving 16 bases between. Germline V gene lookup returns CDR1 MGHRA and CDR2 YSYEKL. The CDR3 has 17 residues. CDR3 sequence (DNA): TGCGCCAGCAGCCAAGATCGAGGGACGGGGACGCAAGAGACCCAGTACTTC. Its protein is CASSQDRGTGTQETQYF.

About this clone: The same CDR3 is also encoded by other DNA sequences in this sample. The rearrangement links TRBV28 to TRBJ1-1; no reliable D call. The CDR3 sequence is 14 residues long. The V gene's germline CDR1 is MDHEN and CDR2 SYDVKM. With 3 bases removed from V and 0 bases from J, the gap between germline ends came to 8 bases. As DNA, the CDR3 is TGTGCCAGCAGTTTTCCGGGGATGAACACTGAAGCTTTCTTT. Protein: CASSFPGMNTEAFF.